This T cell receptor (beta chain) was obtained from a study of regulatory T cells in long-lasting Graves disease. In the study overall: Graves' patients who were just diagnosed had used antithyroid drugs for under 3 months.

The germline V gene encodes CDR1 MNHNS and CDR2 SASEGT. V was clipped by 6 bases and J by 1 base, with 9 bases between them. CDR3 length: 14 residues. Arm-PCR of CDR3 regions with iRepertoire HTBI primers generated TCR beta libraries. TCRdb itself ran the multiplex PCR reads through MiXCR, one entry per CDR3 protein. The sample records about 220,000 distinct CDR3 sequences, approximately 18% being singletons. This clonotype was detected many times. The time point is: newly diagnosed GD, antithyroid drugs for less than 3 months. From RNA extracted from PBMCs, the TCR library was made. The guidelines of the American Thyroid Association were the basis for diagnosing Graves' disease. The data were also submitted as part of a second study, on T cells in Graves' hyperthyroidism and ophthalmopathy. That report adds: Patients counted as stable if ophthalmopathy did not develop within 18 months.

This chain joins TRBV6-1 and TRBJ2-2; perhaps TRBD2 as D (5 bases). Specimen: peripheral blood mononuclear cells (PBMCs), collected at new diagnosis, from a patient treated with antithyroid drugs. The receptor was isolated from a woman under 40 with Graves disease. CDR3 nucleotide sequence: TGTGCCAGCAGGAGGGTGGGGAACACCGGGGAGCTGTTTTTT. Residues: CASRRVGNTGELFF.